What follows are 6 T cell receptor beta chains derived from one specimen sequenced in a study of tumor-infiltrating lymphocytes in primary liver carcinoma. Making TCR beta cDNA involved roughly 500 ng total RNA and a constant-region primer. TCR beta libraries came from three nested multiplex PCR rounds using slightly modified ARM-PCR. Primers for the first two PCR rounds were TRBV1-TRBV30 forward primers and a C-beta reverse primer (approximately 9 cycles per round). TCRdb independently ran MiXCR on the multiplex PCR reads; one entry per CDR3 protein. The sample records 310,000 or so distinct CDR3 sequences, about three fifths being singletons. RNA was extracted from whole blood without cell sorting, alongside germline DNA. Source material: peripheral blood. The receptors were sampled from a woman in her twenties or thirties with primary liver carcinoma and hepatitis B virus infection.

V and J are TRBV30 and TRBJ2-7; maybe TRBD2 (6 bases). CDR3 length: 14 amino acids. The V end lost 3 bases, the J end lost 0 bases, and 12 bases lay between the germline ends. CDR1 GTSNPN and CDR2 SVGIG come from the germline V gene (reference sequence). CDR3 bases: TGTGCCTGGAGGCCGGGACTTAGCTCCTACGAGCAGTACTTC. It yields the protein CAWRPGLSSYEQYF. The variable domain in full, completed from reference TRBV30 and TRBJ2-7, reads SQTIHQWPATLVQPVGSPLSLECTVEGTSNPNLYWYRQAAGRGLQLLFYSVGIGQISSEVPQNLSASRPQDRQFILSSKKLLLSDSGFYLCAWRPGLSSYEQYFGPGTRLTVT.

Of note for this clonotype: Given a much more abundant clone one base away, this may be a read error. This chain's CDR3 is CSVEDRTRRVGELFF. For the CDR3, the DNA is TGCAGCGTTGAAGATAGAACTAGGAGGGTCGGGGAGCTGTTTTTT. V and J are TRBV29-1 and TRBJ2-2, with D possibly TRBD2 on 6 matching bases. Germline V CDR1 and CDR2: SQVTM, ANQGSEA. V lost 0 bases, J lost 7 bases, and 15 bases lay in between. The CDR3 spans 15 residues.

The sample holds many counts of this clonotype. The V call is TRBV29-1, the J call TRBJ2-7; 14 positions match TRBD2. CDR3 length: 15 amino acids. The germline gives CDR1 SQVTM, CDR2 ANQGSEA. Unmatched junction bases numbered 8, after V lost 5 bases and J lost 5 bases. As DNA, the CDR3 is TGCAGCGTTACCGGGACTAGCGGGAGTAGGAACGAGCAGTACTTC. It translates to CSVTGTSGSRNEQYF.

The chain joins TRBV7-9 to TRBJ1-2; the D is unclear. The V gene's germline CDR1 is SEHNR and CDR2 FQNEAQ (reference sequence). Deletions cut 4 bases from V and 4 bases from J, with 10 bases between. CDR3 length equals 13 residues. The CDR3 spells CASSYLAGYGYTF. The CDR3 region has the DNA TGTGCCAGCAGCTACCTAGCAGGCTATGGCTACACCTTC.

The table lists this clonotype with many counts. The chain uses TRBV10-3 and TRBJ1-5, with a possible D match to TRBD1 (5 bases). Looked up from germline, CDR1 is ENHRY and CDR2 is SYGVKD. Trimming removed 2 bases from V and 7 bases from J, with 15 bases in between. The CDR3 is 15 amino acids. CDR3 DNA: TGTGCCATCAGTGAGGGGGTGGGGGTGGACCAGCCCCAGCATTTT. Its translation is CAISEGVGVDQPQHF.

In the case of this clonotype: A read error may produce the germline difference seen at one junction end. The V and J genes are TRBV12-3 or TRBV12-4 and TRBJ1-1; D is perhaps TRBD1 (5 bases). CDR3 length equals 14 residues. The CDR3 nucleotides are TGTGCCAGCAGTTCACCGGGACTGAAGACTGAAGCTTTCTTT. Its protein is CASSSPGLKTEAFF.